Here is one T cell receptor (beta chain) with its context. The antigen is undetermined. This sample was included in a study of cytotoxic CD8 clonotypes in ibrutinib-treated CLL. Profiled with immunoSEQ multiplex PCR; TCRdb holds only in-frame clones, not every one. Of about 97,000 clones in the sample, about 72% were seen once. Broader study findings: An increase in clonality occurred at ibrutinib response, followed by a return toward baseline at progression.

The TCR sequence derives from a human donor with chronic lymphocytic leukemia. The input for sequencing was PBMCs, taken after 12 months of ibrutinib treatment.

CDR3 nucleotides: TGCGCGTCAACCGGGGGCGGTGGCACAGATACGCAGTATTTT. Residues: CASTGGGGTDTQYF. J is TRBJ2-3 and V is TRBV5-1; D may be TRBD1 or TRBD2 (6 bases each). The CDR3 length is 14 residues. Germline CDR1 and CDR2: SGHRS and YFSETQ.